These T cell receptor beta chains were read from a single sample in a study of blood T cell repertoires in COVID-19. Sequenced by immunoSEQ multiplex PCR; TCRdb stores in-frame clones only, minus some. The repertoire includes about 200,000 clones, 75% to 90% of them detected once, and around 4% sits in the top ten. Sequencing input: PBMCs or T cells enriched from blood (not recorded which). Every receptor here comes from a woman aged 30 to 39 who had been exposed to COVID-19. Each CDR3 is given with its conserved first and last residue. The D gene is left open where the match is weak. Size is stated for part of the rows, as once, few or many counts, or as a class when the clone is expanded.

clone_size	d_call	j_call	v_call	cdr3_nt	cdr3_aa
few	NA	TRBJ1-4	TRBV2	TGTGCCAGCAGAAACCGGGAAACTAATGAAAAACTGTTTTTT	CASRNRETNEKLFF
NA	NA	TRBJ1-2	TRBV7-9	TGTGCCAGCAGCTTTGGGGCAGGCTATGGCTACACCTTC	CASSFGAGYGYTF
NA	NA	TRBJ1-1	TRBV7-9	TGTGCCAGCAGCTTAGGGTCAGCTGAAGCTTTCTTT	CASSLGSAEAFF
NA	TRBD1	TRBJ2-2	TRBV2	TGTGCCAGCAGTCCCACAGGGGCCGACACCGGGGAGCTGTTTTTT	CASSPTGADTGELFF
NA	NA	TRBJ2-7	TRBV2	TGTGCCAGCGTGGAACAGGCCGGTGGGGGGTACGAGCAGTACTTC	CASVEQAGGGYEQYF
NA	NA	TRBJ2-7	TRBV10-3	TGTGCCATCAGTGTTAACAACTACGAGCAGTACTTC	CAISVNNYEQYF
NA	TRBD1	TRBJ2-5	TRBV7-9	TGTGCCAGCAGCTTGGGGACAGGGAACAAATTACAAGAGACCCAGTACTTC	CASSLGTGNKLQETQYF
few	TRBD1	TRBJ2-7	TRBV15	TGTGCCACCAGCAGAGATATTGCAGGGGGCTTCTACGAGCAGTACTTC	CATSRDIAGGFYEQYF
NA	TRBD1	TRBJ2-3	TRBV28	TGTGCCAGCAGTAACAGGGGTCTCACACACACGCAGTATTTT	CASSNRGLTHTQYF
NA	TRBD1	TRBJ2-2	TRBV19	TGTGCCAGTAGTATCCCCTCGGGACAGGGAGGAACCGGGGAGCTGTTTTTT	CASSIPSGQGGTGELFF
NA	NA	TRBJ2-3	TRBV7-6	TGTGCCAGCAGCTTAGCGACACTAGCAGGAGATACGCAGTATTTT	CASSLATLAGDTQYF
NA	NA	TRBJ1-2	TRBV14	TGTGCCAGCAGCCAAGACCACGGGAGCTACTATGGCTACACCTTC	CASSQDHGSYYGYTF
NA	TRBD2	TRBJ2-3	TRBV6-2/TRBV6-3	TGTGCCAGCAGTTACCCTACCGCGACTAGCGGGGGATCGCTAGGCACAGATACGCAGTATTTT	CASSYPTATSGGSLGTDTQYF
NA	TRBD1	TRBJ1-2	TRBV18	TGTGCCAGCTCACAGGGACAGGACAACTATGGCTACACCTTC	CASSQGQDNYGYTF
NA	TRBD1	TRBJ1-1	TRBV11-2	TGTGCCAGCAGCCTTACCCCGGGACAGGGTTGGGCTGAAGCTTTCTTT	CASSLTPGQGWAEAFF
NA	NA	TRBJ2-7	TRBV7-2	TGTGCCAGCAGCGTAGGGACTGGCTCCTACGAGCAGTACTTC	CASSVGTGSYEQYF
NA	NA	TRBJ1-6	TRBV21-1	TGTGCCACCCTAAATTCACCCCTCCACTTT	CATLNSPLHF
NA	NA	TRBJ1-6	TRBV5-1	TGCGCCAGCAGCTTGGAGGCGGGAATCTCACCCCTCCACTTT	CASSLEAGISPLHF
NA	NA	TRBJ1-5	TRBV5-8	TGTGCCAGCAGCTTAGAGAGTGTCAATCAGCCCCAGCATTTT	CASSLESVNQPQHF
NA	NA	TRBJ1-1	TRBV6-5	TGTGCCAGCAGCCCAGGGTGGGTGAACACTGAAGCTTTCTTT	CASSPGWVNTEAFF
NA	NA	TRBJ1-5	TRBV5-1	TGCGCCAGCAGCTTGGATCCAGGGGGCAATCAGCCCCAGCATTTT	CASSLDPGGNQPQHF
NA	TRBD1	TRBJ2-1	TRBV5-1	TGCGCCAGCAGCTTAGGACAGGACGAGCAGTTCTTC	CASSLGQDEQFF
once	NA	TRBJ2-5	TRBV5-1	TGCGCCAGCAGCTTGGCCTGGGCCTCCCAAGAGACCCAGTACTTC	CASSLAWASQETQYF
NA	NA	TRBJ1-2	TRBV6-5	TGTGCCAGCAGTTACTCGGCGGACTATGGCTACACCTTC	CASSYSADYGYTF